These T cell receptor beta chains were read from a single sample in a study of cytomegalovirus exposure and HLA in healthy donors. The method was immunoSEQ multiplex PCR; TCRdb's version includes in-frame clones alone and lacks a portion of them. The sample yields about 190,000 clones, approximately 80% seen once. Material for sequencing was PBMCs. The receptor source for this set is a male donor in good health and CMV-seronegative. Each CDR3 is given with its conserved first and last residue. D genes are given only for firm matches. Expanded clones are given a class, and other clones once, few, many or no size at all.

j_gene,abundance,d_gene,v_gene,CDR3nt,CDR3aa
TRBJ2-1,.,TRBD2,TRBV5-1,TGCGCCAGCAGCTTGGGACTAGCGGGTCTTGATGAGCAGTTCTTC,CASSLGLAGLDEQFF
TRBJ2-3,.,TRBD2,TRBV7-2,TGTGCCAGCAGCCCGCTCCGCGGGGGGAGCACAGATACGCAGTATTTT,CASSPLRGGSTDTQYF
TRBJ1-6,.,.,TRBV6-1,TGTGCCAGCAGTGAAGGGGTACAGGCCCGACCCCTCCACTTT,CASSEGVQARPLHF
TRBJ1-2,few,.,TRBV19,TGTGCCAGTAGTCCTAACCCCCGGGAGGCCGATGGCTACACCTTC,CASSPNPREADGYTF
TRBJ2-7,.,TRBD1,TRBV7-2,TGTGCCAGCAGCTTACCGAGACAGGGGGGCTACGAGCAGTACTTC,CASSLPRQGGYEQYF
TRBJ1-4,.,.,TRBV10-3,TGTGCCACCAGCGACAGGCTTGCAACTAATGAAAAACTGTTTTTT,CATSDRLATNEKLFF
TRBJ2-5,.,.,TRBV9,TGTGCCAGCAGCCTCCCGGGACACCGCCCAGAGACCCAGTACTTC,CASSLPGHRPETQYF
TRBJ2-3,.,TRBD1,TRBV28,TGTGCCAGCAGTTCTGGACAGGGGGCGGTTTTAGGTACAGATACGCAGTATTTT,CASSSGQGAVLGTDTQYF
TRBJ1-4,.,.,TRBV7-9,TGTGCCAGCAGCGCCCGGGGTCTTTCGGATGAAAAACTGTTTTTT,CASSARGLSDEKLFF
TRBJ2-3,once,TRBD1,TRBV5-6,TGTGCCAGCAGCGTACCGGGACAGGGTACCGGAGATACGCAGTATTTT,CASSVPGQGTGDTQYF
TRBJ2-7,.,TRBD2,TRBV5-1,TGCGCCAGCAGCGACAGGACTAGCGGAGGTTACGAGCAGTACTTC,CASSDRTSGGYEQYF
TRBJ2-7,.,.,TRBV11-1,TGTGCCAGCAGCTTAGCGGGGGCAGGGCCCTACGAGCAGTACTTC,CASSLAGAGPYEQYF
TRBJ2-1,once,TRBD2,TRBV2,TGTGCCAGCAGTGACCCTACATCTAGCGGGAGCTATGAGCAGTTCTTC,CASSDPTSSGSYEQFF
TRBJ2-7,.,.,TRBV7-9,TGTGCCAGCAGTCCCCGGCCCGGGACAAAGGCCGAGCAGTACTTC,CASSPRPGTKAEQYF
TRBJ2-2,.,.,TRBV6-5,TGTGCCAGCAGTTCCACAGGAGTCGGGGAGCTGTTTTTT,CASSSTGVGELFF
TRBJ2-3,.,.,TRBV6-1,TGTGCCAGCAGTGAAAGTCGGGTCCTCACAGATACGCAGTATTTT,CASSESRVLTDTQYF
TRBJ2-5,.,TRBD2,TRBV19,TGTGCCAGCGAGCGCGGGGCGGGAGGATTGGAGACCCAGTACTTC,CASERGAGGLETQYF
TRBJ2-7,once,TRBD2,TRBV7-2,TGTGCCAGCAGAACTAGCGGGGGGGCCTACGAGCAGTACTTC,CASRTSGGAYEQYF
TRBJ1-3,.,.,TRBV5-6,TGTGCCAGCAGCGGACAGACAGGCTTCTCTGGAAACACCATATATTTT,CASSGQTGFSGNTIYF
TRBJ2-5,.,TRBD2,TRBV9,TGTGCCAGCAGCGCCACGGGGGAGGGGATCTCTTCCCAGTACTTC,CASSATGEGISSQYF
TRBJ2-3,.,TRBD2,TRBV7-9,TGTGCCAGCAGGGGGGGAGGGCTAGCGGGGGACACAGATACGCAGTATTTT,CASRGGGLAGDTDTQYF
TRBJ2-1,.,TRBD2,TRBV9,TGTGCCAGCAGCTTTCGGACTAGCGGAAACAATGAGCAGTTCTTC,CASSFRTSGNNEQFF
TRBJ2-1,.,TRBD2,TRBV9,TGTGCCAGCAGCGTCTTGGGAGGGTCTGAGCAGTTCTTC,CASSVLGGSEQFF
TRBJ2-5,.,.,TRBV19,TGTGCCAGTAGTGGGGACTACCAAGAGACCCAGTACTTC,CASSGDYQETQYF
TRBJ2-7,once,TRBD1,TRBV19,TGTGCCAGTAGTGTCAAAACAGGGACAGGGAGGACCTACGAGCAGTACTTC,CASSVKTGTGRTYEQYF
TRBJ1-5,.,TRBD1,TRBV19,TGTGCCAGTAGTTGGGGACAGGGAAGCAATCAGCCCCAGCATTTT,CASSWGQGSNQPQHF
TRBJ2-3,.,TRBD2,TRBV4-1,TGCGCCAGCAGCCGATCGGGGAGCGGGGCTAGCACAGATACGCAGTATTTT,CASSRSGSGASTDTQYF
TRBJ1-5,few,.,TRBV19,TGTGCCAGTAGTATTCAGGGTAAGGAGCCCCAGCATTTT,CASSIQGKEPQHF
TRBJ2-1,.,.,TRBV11-2,TGTGCCAGCAGCTTAGTTTGGGGGCAGGGTGAGCAGTTCTTC,CASSLVWGQGEQFF
TRBJ1-1,.,.,TRBV12-2,TGTGCAAGTCGCCGTAAACCCTCGGGACAGGCGAAGAACACTGAAGCTTTCTTT,CASRRKPSGQAKNTEAFF
TRBJ2-7,.,.,TRBV27,TGTGCCAGCAGTTTAAAGGTGGCTCAGGGGACGTTCTCCCCCTACGAGCAGTACTTC,CASSLKVAQGTFSPYEQYF